This TCR beta chain was documented in a study of cytomegalovirus exposure and HLA in healthy donors. General study results and limits: Roughly uniform depth of sequencing across donors was assumed in presence/absence analyses. According to a later analysis, most TCR beta chains associated with CMV appeared HLA-restricted. When a later analysis compared HLA-associated TCR beta chains with equally common others, the HLA-associated chains turned out to be more clonally expanded and to have lower generation probabilities.

Primers included in the PCR were 60 Vbeta and 13 Jbeta primers. In the study's own analysis: It was a later analysis that counted roughly 80 million unique TCR beta chains, of which some 9.9 million were shared. Assay: immunoSEQ multiplex PCR; the TCRdb copy retains only in-frame clones and omits some. V, J and clone size were drawn from that table, and D and trimming were deduced from the DNA. The repertoire holds more than 85,000 clones, with about four fifths as singletons. Germline values: CDR1 SGHRS, CDR2 YFSETQ. The V and J ends lost 0 bases and 9 bases, in that order; junction bases with no gene match: 8. The CDR3 loop spans 17 amino acids. This clone was counted only a few times. The antigen is undetermined.

This TCR came from a woman between 55 and 75 years old in good health and CMV-seropositive. The chain joins TRBV5-1 to TRBJ2-1, with 14 bases lining up with TRBD2. Sequencing was performed on PBMCs. The CDR3 coding sequence is TGCGCCAGCAGCTTGGGGGGGACTAGCGGGAGTAAGCCTGAGCAGTTCTTC. Protein product: CASSLGGTSGSKPEQFF.